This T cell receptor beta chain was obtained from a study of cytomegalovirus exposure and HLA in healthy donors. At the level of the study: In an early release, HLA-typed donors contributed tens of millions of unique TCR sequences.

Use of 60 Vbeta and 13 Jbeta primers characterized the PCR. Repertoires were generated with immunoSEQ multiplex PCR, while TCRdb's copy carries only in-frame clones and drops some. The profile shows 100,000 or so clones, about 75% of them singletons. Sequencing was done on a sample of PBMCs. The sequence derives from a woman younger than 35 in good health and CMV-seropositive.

CDR3 region: CASSPDRTEAFF. CDR3 in DNA: TGTGCCAGCAGCCCGGACAGGACTGAAGCTTTCTTT. V and J are TRBV5-8 and TRBJ1-1; 7 nucleotides agree with TRBD1. Germline trimming cut 4 bases from V and 5 bases from J; bases unmatched to any gene: 2. The CDR3 runs 12 residues. Germline lookup yields CDR1 SGHTS and CDR2 YDEGEE. Drawing the rest from reference TRBV5-8 and TRBJ1-1, the complete variable domain is EAGVTQSPTHLIKTRGQQATLRCSPISGHTSVYWYQQALGLGLQFLLWYDEGEERNRGNFPPRFSGRQFPNYSSELNVNALELEDSALYLCASSPDRTEAFFGQGTRLTVV.